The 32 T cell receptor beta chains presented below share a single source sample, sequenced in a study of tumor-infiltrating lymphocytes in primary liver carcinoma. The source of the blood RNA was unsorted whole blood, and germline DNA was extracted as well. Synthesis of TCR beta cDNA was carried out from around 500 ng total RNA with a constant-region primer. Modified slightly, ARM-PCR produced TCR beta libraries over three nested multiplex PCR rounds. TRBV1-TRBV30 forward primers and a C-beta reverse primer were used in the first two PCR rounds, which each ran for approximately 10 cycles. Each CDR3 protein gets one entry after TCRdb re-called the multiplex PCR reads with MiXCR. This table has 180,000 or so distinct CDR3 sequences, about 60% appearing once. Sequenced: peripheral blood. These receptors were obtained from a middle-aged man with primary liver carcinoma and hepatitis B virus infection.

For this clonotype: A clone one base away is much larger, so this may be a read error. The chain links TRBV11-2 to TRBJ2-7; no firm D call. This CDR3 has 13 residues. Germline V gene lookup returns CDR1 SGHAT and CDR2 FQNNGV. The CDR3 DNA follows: TGTGCCGGCAGCTTGGACGCTTCCTACGAGCAGTACTTC. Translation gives CAGSLDASYEQYF.

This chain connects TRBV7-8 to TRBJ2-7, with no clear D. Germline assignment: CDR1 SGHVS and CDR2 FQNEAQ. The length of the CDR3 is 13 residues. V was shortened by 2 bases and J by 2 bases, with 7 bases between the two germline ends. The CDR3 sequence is CASSLTETYEQYF. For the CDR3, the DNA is TGTGCCAGCAGCTTAACTGAGACCTACGAGCAGTACTTC.

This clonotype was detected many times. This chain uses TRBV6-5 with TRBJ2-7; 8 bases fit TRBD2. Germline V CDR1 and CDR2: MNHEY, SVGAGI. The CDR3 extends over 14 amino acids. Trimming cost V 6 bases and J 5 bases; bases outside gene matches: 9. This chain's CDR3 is CASRPGLASDEQYF. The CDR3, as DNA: TGTGCCAGCAGGCCCGGACTAGCTAGCGACGAGCAGTACTTC.

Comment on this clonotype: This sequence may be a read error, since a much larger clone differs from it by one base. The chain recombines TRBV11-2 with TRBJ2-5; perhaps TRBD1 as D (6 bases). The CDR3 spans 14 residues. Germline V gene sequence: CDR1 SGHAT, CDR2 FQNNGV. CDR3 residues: CAGSLSTGQETQYF. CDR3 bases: TGTGCCGGCAGCTTATCGACAGGTCAAGAGACCCAGTACTTC. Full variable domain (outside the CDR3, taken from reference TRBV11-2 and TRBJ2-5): EAGVAQSPRYKIIEKRQSVAFWCNPISGHATLYWYQQILGQGPKLLIQFQNNGVVDDSQLPKDRFSAERLKGVDSTLKIQPAKLEDSAVYLCAGSLSTGQETQYFGPGTRLLVL.

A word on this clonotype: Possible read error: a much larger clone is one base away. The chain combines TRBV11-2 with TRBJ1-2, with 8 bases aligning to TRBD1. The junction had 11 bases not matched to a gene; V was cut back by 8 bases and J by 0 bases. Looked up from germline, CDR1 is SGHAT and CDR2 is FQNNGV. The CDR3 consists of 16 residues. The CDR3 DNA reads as TGTGCCAGCGGCCCCTTGCGGACAGGGTCTAACTATGGCTACACCTTC. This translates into CASGPLRTGSNYGYTF.

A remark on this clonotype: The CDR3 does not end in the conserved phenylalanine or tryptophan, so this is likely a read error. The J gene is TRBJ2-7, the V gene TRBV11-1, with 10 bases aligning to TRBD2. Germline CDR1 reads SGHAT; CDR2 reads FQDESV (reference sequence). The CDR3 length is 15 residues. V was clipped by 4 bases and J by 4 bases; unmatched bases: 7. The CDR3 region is CASSSLTSGSYEQYS. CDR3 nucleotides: TGTGCCAGCAGCTCCTTGACTAGCGGGTCATACGAGCAGTACTCC.

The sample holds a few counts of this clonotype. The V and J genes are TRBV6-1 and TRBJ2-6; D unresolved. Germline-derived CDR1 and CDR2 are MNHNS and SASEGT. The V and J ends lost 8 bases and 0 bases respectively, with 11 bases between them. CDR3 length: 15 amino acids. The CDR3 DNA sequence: TGTGCCAGCCGTAGTATGGGCTCTGGGGCCAACGTCCTGACTTTC. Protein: CASRSMGSGANVLTF.

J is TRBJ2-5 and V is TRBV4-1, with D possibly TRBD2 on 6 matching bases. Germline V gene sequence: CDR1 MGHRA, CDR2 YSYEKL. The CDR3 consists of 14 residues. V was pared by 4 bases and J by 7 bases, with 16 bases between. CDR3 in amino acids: CASSRRRGVGTQYF. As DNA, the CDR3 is TGCGCCAGCAGCCGCCGCCGCGGGGTGGGGACCCAGTACTTC.

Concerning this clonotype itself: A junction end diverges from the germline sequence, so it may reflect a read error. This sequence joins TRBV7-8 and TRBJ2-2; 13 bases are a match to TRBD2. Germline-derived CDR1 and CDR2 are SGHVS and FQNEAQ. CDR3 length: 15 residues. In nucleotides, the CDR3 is TGTGCCAGCAGAGGACTAGCGGGAGACACCGGGCAGCTGTTTTTT. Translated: CASRGLAGDTGQLFF.

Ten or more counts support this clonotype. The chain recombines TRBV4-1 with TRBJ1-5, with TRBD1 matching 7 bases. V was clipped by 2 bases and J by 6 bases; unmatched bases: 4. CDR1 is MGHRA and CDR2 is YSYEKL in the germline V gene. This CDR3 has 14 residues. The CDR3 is CASSQRTGGQPQHF. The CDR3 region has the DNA TGCGCCAGCAGCCAACGGACAGGAGGTCAGCCCCAGCATTTT.

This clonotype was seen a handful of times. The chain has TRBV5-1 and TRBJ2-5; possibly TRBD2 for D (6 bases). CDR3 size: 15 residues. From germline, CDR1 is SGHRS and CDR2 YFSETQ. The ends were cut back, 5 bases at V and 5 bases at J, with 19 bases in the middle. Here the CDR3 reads CASRRTLGGGETQYF. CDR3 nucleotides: TGCGCCAGCAGGAGGACGCTCGGAGGAGGGGAGACCCAGTACTTC.

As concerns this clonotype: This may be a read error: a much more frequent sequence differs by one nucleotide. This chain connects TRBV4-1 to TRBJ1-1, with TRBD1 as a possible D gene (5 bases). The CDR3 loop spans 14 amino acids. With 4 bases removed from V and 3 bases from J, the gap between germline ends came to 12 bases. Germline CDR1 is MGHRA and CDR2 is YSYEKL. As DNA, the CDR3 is TGCGCCAGCAGCCGGGCAGGGTCAGACACTGAAGCTTTCTTT. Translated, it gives CASSRAGSDTEAFF.

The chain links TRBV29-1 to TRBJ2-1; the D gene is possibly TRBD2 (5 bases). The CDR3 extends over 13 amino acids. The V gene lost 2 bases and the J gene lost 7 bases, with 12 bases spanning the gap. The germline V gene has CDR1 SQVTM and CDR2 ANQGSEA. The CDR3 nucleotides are TGCAGCGTTGAAACTCGGGGTAAAAATGAGCAGTTCTTC. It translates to CSVETRGKNEQFF.

CDR3 sequence (DNA): TGTGCCATCAATAAGGGACTAGCGGGAGAACATGAGCAGTTCTTC. This encodes CAINKGLAGEHEQFF. The rearrangement joins TRBV10-3 to TRBJ2-1; TRBD2 matches at 14 bases. The CDR3 sequence is 15 residues long. Germline CDR1 and CDR2: ENHRY and SYGVKD. The junction had 7 bases not matched to a gene; V was cut back by 7 bases and J by 8 bases.

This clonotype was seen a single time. CDR3 in amino acids: CAWAREIGHYEQYF. The CDR3 DNA sequence: TGTGCCTGGGCCCGGGAGATTGGCCACTACGAGCAGTACTTC. V usage is TRBV30 and J usage is TRBJ2-7; maybe TRBD2 (6 bases). The CDR3 consists of 14 residues. The ends were cut back, 5 bases at V and 3 bases at J, with 17 bases in the middle. Germline CDR1 and CDR2: GTSNPN and SVGIG (reference sequence).

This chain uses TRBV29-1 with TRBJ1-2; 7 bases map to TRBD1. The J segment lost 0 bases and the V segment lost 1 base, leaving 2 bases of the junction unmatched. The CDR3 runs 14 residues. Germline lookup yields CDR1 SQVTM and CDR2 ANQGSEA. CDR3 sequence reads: CSVEGGTANYGYTF. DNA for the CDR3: TGCAGCGTTGAAGGAGGGACAGCTAACTATGGCTACACCTTC.

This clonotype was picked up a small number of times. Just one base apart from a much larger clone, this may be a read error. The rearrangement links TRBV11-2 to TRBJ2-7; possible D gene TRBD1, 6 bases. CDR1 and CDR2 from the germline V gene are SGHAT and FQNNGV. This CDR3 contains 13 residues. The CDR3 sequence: CASSLAGVYERYF. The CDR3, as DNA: TGTGCCAGCAGCTTAGCAGGGGTCTACGAGCGGTACTTC.

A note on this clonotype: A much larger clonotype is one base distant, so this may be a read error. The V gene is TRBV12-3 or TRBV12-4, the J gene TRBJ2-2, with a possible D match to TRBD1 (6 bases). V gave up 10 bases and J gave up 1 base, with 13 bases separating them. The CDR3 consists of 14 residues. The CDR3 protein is CAISPGQNTGELFF. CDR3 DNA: TGTGCCATCAGCCCGGGACAGAACACCGGGGAGCTGTTTTTT.

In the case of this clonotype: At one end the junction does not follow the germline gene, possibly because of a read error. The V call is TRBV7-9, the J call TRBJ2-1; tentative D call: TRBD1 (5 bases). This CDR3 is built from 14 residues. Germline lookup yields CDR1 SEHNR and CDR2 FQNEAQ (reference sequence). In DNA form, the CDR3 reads TGTGCCAGCAGCCGATCAGGGTCCTACAATGAACAGTTCTTC. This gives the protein CASSRSGSYNEQFF. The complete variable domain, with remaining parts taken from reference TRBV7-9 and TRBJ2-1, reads DTGVSQNPRHKITKRGQNVTFRCDPISEHNRLYWYRQTLGQGPEFLTYFQNEAQLEKSRLLSDRFSAERPKGSFSTLEIQRTEQGDSAMYLCASSRSGSYNEQFFGPGTRLTVL.

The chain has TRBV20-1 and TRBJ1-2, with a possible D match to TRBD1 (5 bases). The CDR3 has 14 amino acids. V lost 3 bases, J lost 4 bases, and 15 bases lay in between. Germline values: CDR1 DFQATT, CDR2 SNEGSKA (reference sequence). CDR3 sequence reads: CSASPGRRSYGYTF. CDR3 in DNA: TGCAGTGCTAGTCCGGGACGCCGGAGCTATGGCTACACCTTC.

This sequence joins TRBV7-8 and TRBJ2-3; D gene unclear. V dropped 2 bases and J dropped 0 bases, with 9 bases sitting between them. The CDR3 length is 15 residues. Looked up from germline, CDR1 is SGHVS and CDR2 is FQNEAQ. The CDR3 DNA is TGTGCCAGCAGCTTAATAAGGATGAGCACAGATACGCAGTATTTT. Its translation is CASSLIRMSTDTQYF.

In DNA form, the CDR3 reads TGTGCCAGCAGCCCATATATACAGGGGTGGAATGAGCAGTTCTTC. Protein sequence: CASSPYIQGWNEQFF. This rearrangement joins TRBV21-1 to TRBJ2-1; the table's TRBD1 call for D was not verified on the DNA. TRBV21-1 is assigned pseudogene status. CDR3 length: 15 residues.

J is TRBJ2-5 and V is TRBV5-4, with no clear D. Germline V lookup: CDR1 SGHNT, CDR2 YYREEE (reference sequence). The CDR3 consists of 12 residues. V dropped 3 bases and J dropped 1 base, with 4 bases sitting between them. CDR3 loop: CASSYTQETQYF. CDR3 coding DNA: TGTGCCAGCAGCTACACCCAAGAGACCCAGTACTTC.

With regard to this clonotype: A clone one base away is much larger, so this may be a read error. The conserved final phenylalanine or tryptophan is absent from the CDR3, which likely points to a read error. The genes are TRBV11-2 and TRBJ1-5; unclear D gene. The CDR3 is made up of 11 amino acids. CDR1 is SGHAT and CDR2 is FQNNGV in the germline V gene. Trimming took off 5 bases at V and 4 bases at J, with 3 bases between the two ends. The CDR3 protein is CASSTNQPQHS. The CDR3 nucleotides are TGTGCCAGCAGCACAAATCAGCCCCAGCATTCT.

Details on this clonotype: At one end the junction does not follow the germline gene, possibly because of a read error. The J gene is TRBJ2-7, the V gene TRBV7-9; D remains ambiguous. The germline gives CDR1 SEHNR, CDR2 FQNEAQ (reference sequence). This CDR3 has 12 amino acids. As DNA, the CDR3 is TGTGCCAGCAGCCCCGCGACACCCTGGGCTTCCTTC. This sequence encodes CASSPATPWASF.

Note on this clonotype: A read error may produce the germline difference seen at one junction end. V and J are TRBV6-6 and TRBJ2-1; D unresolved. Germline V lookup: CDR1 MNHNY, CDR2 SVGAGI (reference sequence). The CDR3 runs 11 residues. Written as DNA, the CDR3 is TGTGTCAGCAACAACTACAATGAGCAATTCTTC. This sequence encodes CVSNNYNEQFF.

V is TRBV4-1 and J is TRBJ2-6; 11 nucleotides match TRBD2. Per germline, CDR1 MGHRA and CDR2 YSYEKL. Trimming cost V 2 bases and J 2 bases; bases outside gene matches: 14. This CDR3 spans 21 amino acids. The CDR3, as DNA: TGCGCCAGCAGCCAAAAGGCCCTAGCGGGAGGTTTAGCGACTGGGGCCAACGTCCTGACTTTC. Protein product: CASSQKALAGGLATGANVLTF.

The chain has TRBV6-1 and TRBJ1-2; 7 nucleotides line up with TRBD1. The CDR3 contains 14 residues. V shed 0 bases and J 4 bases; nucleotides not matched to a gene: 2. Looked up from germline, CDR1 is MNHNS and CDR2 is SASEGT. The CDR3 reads CASSEAAGGYGYTF. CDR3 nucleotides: TGTGCCAGCAGTGAAGCGGCAGGGGGCTATGGCTACACCTTC.

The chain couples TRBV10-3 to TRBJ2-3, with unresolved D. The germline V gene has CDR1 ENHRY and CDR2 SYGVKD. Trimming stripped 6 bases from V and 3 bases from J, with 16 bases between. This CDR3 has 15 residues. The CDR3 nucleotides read TGTGCCATCAGGGACCCGGTCGGAGCGACAGATACGCAGTATTTT. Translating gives CAIRDPVGATDTQYF.

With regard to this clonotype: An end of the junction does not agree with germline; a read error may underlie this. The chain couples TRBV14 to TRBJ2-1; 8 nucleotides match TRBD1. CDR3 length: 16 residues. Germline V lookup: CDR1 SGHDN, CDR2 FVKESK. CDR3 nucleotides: TGTGCCAGCAGCCCACTGACAGGGGCCCGTGGCAATGGGCAGTTCTTC. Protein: CASSPLTGARGNGQFF.

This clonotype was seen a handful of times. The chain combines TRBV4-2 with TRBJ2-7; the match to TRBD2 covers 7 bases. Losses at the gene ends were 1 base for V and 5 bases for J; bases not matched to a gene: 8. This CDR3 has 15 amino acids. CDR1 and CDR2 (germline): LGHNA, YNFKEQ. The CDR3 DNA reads TGTGCCAGCAGCCAAGGGGGGGGACGTGTTGACGAGCAGTACTTC. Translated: CASSQGGGRVDEQYF.

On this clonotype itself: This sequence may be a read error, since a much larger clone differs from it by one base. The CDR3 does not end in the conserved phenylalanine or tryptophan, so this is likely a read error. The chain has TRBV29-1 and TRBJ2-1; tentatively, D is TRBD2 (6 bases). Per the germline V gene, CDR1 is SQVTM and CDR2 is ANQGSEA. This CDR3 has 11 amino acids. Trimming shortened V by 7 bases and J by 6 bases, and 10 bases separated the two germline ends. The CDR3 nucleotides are TGCAGCGCCGGGACTTTCAATGAGCAGTTCCTC. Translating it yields CSAGTFNEQFL.